This T cell receptor (beta chain) appears in the sequencing data of a study of cytomegalovirus exposure and HLA in healthy donors. The PCR used 60 Vbeta and 13 Jbeta primers. The data were produced by immunoSEQ multiplex PCR, yet TCRdb's version contains in-frame clones alone and is incomplete. The table lists more than 80,000 clones, about 80% of them singletons. CDR1 and CDR2 from the germline V gene are SEHNR and FQNEAQ (reference sequence). The CDR3 contains 15 residues. The V gene lost 5 bases and the J gene lost 5 bases, with 18 bases spanning the gap. The TCR sequence derives from a female donor in good health and CMV-seropositive. The rearrangement uses TRBV7-9 and TRBJ1-1; D is uncertain. Sequencing was carried out using PBMCs. Here the CDR3 DNA reads TGTGCCAGCAGCCCACCTCGTTGGTTTCGGACTGAAGCTTTCTTT. Its translation: CASSPPRWFRTEAFF.